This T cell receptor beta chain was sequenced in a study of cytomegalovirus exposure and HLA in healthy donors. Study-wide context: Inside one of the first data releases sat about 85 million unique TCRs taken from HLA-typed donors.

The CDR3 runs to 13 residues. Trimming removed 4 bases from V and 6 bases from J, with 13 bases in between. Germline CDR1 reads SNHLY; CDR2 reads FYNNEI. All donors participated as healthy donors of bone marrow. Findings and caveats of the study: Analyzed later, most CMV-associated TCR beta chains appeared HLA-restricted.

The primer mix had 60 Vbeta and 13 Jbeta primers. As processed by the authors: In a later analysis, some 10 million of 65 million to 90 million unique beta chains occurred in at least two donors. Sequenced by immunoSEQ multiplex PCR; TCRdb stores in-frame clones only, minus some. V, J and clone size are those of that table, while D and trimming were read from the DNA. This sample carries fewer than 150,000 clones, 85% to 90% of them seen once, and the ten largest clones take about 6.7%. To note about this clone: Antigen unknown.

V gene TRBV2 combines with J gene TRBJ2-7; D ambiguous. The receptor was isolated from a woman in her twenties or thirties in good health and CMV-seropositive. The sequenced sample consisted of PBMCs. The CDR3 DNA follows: TGTGCCAGCAGTGTAGACTGGCAAGGCGAGCAGTACTTC. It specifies CASSVDWQGEQYF.